Listed below are T cell receptor beta chains from one sample, sequenced in a study of cytomegalovirus exposure and HLA in healthy donors. Repertoires were generated with immunoSEQ multiplex PCR, while TCRdb's copy carries only in-frame clones and drops some. Among about 160,000 clones listed, around nine tenths were seen once. The sample comprised PBMCs. The receptors shown here come from a woman in her twenties or thirties in good health and CMV-seronegative. The CDR3 runs from the conserved cysteine through the conserved F or W. Fields, in order: J gene, V gene, CDR3 protein.

j_call: TRBJ2-3; v_call: TRBV2; cdr3_aa: CASSSGLAGGTDTQYF
j_call: TRBJ2-5; v_call: TRBV4-1; cdr3_aa: CASSQLGTGDRQETQYF
j_call: TRBJ2-5; v_call: TRBV6-5; cdr3_aa: CASSYPGGGETQYF
j_call: TRBJ2-1; v_call: TRBV19; cdr3_aa: CASSIDDRWNEQFF
j_call: TRBJ2-7; v_call: TRBV6-5; cdr3_aa: CASSYDSSSYEQYF
j_call: TRBJ2-1; v_call: TRBV10-1; cdr3_aa: CASSESRLAGVLNEQFF
j_call: TRBJ1-2; v_call: TRBV7-9; cdr3_aa: CASSLERGGYTF
j_call: TRBJ2-7; v_call: TRBV27; cdr3_aa: CASRSSGRLYEQYF
j_call: TRBJ2-3; v_call: TRBV9; cdr3_aa: CASNREREPTDTQYF
j_call: TRBJ2-5; v_call: TRBV2; cdr3_aa: CASSVDRDRQETQYF
j_call: TRBJ2-2; v_call: TRBV10-1; cdr3_aa: CASGLSTGELFF
j_call: TRBJ2-2; v_call: TRBV5-1; cdr3_aa: CASRGQMGHPNTGELFF
j_call: TRBJ1-1; v_call: TRBV28; cdr3_aa: CASSLRLGGSGNTEAFF
j_call: TRBJ2-1; v_call: TRBV9; cdr3_aa: CASSILAGLTNEQFF
j_call: TRBJ2-1; v_call: TRBV7-9; cdr3_aa: CASRGGTYNEQFF
j_call: TRBJ1-1; v_call: TRBV12-5; cdr3_aa: CASFAGAGNTEAFF
j_call: TRBJ1-4; v_call: TRBV15; cdr3_aa: CATSRARATNEKLFF
j_call: TRBJ2-3; v_call: TRBV27; cdr3_aa: CASSSTSGMLNTQYF
j_call: TRBJ2-1; v_call: TRBV28; cdr3_aa: CASSSPRGVANEQFF
j_call: TRBJ1-1; v_call: TRBV7-8; cdr3_aa: CASSGGGDGAEAFF
j_call: TRBJ2-1; v_call: TRBV10-1; cdr3_aa: CASSESGQGEQFF
j_call: TRBJ2-7; v_call: TRBV2; cdr3_aa: CASQAPGEQYF
j_call: TRBJ2-5; v_call: TRBV5-8; cdr3_aa: CASSKGQGRETQYF
j_call: TRBJ2-2; v_call: TRBV9; cdr3_aa: CASSVEAPVDYTGELFF
j_call: TRBJ1-6; v_call: TRBV6-5; cdr3_aa: CASMGGYNSPLHF
j_call: TRBJ2-1; v_call: TRBV13; cdr3_aa: CASTPQGGRYNEQFF
j_call: .; v_call: TRBV7-9; cdr3_aa: CASSLPGQGVYEQYF
j_call: TRBJ2-2; v_call: TRBV7-3; cdr3_aa: CASSAPPGLAGGGNTGELFF
j_call: TRBJ2-1; v_call: TRBV6-5; cdr3_aa: CASSTGGGGNEQFF
j_call: TRBJ2-7; v_call: TRBV6-5; cdr3_aa: CASTSHTRTGEEQYF
j_call: .; v_call: TRBV10-1; cdr3_aa: CASGRQGSYEQYF
j_call: TRBJ2-1; v_call: TRBV10-1; cdr3_aa: CASSENLSGEQFF
j_call: TRBJ2-1; v_call: TRBV6-1; cdr3_aa: CASSEERSASGNEQFF
j_call: TRBJ1-6; v_call: TRBV6-5; cdr3_aa: CASRPGTGNNSPLHF
j_call: TRBJ2-4; v_call: TRBV19; cdr3_aa: CASSISERRTKNIQYF
j_call: TRBJ2-5; v_call: TRBV9; cdr3_aa: CASSLSGGWQETQYF
j_call: TRBJ1-5; v_call: TRBV5-6; cdr3_aa: CASSLRTGNSNQPQHF